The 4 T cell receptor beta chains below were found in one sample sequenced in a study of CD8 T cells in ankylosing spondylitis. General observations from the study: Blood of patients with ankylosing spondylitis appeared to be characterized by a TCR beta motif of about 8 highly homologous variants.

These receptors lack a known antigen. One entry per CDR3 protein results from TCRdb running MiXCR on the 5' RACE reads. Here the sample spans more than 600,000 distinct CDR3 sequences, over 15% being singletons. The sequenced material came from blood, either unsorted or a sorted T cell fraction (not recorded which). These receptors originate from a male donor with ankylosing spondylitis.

In nucleotides, the CDR3 is TGCGCCAGCAGCCGGACATTCACTAGCACAGATACGCAGTATTTT. Protein sequence: CASSRTFTSTDTQYF. The gene calls are TRBV5-1 and TRBJ2-3; maybe TRBD1 (5 bases). The CDR3 is 15 residues long. Deletions cut 4 bases from V and 0 bases from J, with 12 bases between. Germline lookup yields CDR1 SGHRS and CDR2 YFSETQ.

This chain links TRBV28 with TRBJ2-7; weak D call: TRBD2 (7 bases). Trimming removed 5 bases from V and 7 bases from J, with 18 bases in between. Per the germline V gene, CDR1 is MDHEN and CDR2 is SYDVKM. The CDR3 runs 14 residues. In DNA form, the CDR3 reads TGTGCCAGCAGTCCCAGGGGCCAGGGACTAGAGCAGTACTTC. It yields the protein CASSPRGQGLEQYF.

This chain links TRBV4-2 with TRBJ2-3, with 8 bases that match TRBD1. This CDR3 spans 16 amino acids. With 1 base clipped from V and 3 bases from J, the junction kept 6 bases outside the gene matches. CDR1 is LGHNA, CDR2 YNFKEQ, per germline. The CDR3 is CASSQGDRGGTDTQYF. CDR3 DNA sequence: TGTGCCAGCAGCCAAGGAGACAGGGGAGGAACAGATACGCAGTATTTT.

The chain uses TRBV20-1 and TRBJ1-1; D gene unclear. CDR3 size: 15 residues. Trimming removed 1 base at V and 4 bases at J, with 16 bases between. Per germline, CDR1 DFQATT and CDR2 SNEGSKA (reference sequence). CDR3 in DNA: TGCAGTGCTAGAGCACAGTCCAAAGGGAGCACTGAAGCTTTCTTT. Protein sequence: CSARAQSKGSTEAFF.